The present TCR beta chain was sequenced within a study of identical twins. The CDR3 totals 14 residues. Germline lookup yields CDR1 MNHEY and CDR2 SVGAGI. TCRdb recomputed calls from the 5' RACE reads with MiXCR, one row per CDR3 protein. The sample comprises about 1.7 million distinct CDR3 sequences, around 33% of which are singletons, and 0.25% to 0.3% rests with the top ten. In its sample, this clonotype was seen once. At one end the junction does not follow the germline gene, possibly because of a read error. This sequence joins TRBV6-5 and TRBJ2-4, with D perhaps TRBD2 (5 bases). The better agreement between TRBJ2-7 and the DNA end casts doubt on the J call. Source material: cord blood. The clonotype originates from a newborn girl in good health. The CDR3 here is CANSYAVLGSEQYF. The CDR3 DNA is TGTGCCAACAGTTACGCCGTTCTGGGGAGCGAGCAGTACTTC.